The 23 T cell receptor beta chains in this list originate from one sample, sequenced in a study of T cells in localized non-small cell lung cancer. Sequencing used immunoSEQ multiplex PCR; TCRdb keeps in-frame clones, though not all of them. The sample has 2,000 or so clones, roughly 30% seen once. The material was normal lung tissue next to the tumor, obtained before any cancer treatment. Receptors were obtained from a male donor aged 60 or over with stage I squamous cell lung carcinoma.

This rearrangement joins TRBV11-3 to TRBJ2-5; 11 nucleotides line up with TRBD2. The length of the CDR3 is 15 residues. V lost 4 bases, J lost 2 bases, and 3 bases stayed unmatched. The germline CDR1 and CDR2 sequences are SGHNT and YENEEA. The DNA of the CDR3 is TGTGCCAGCAGCTCTAGCGGGGGGACACAAGAGACCCAGTACTTC. Translating gives CASSSSGGTQETQYF.

This clone is categorized as medium-sized. The chain has TRBV11-3 and TRBJ2-1; tentatively, D is TRBD2 (6 bases). Germline CDR1 SGHNT, CDR2 YENEEA. Trimming removed 5 bases at V and 8 bases at J, with 19 bases between. The CDR3 consists of 15 residues. CDR3 sequence: CASSLGTRARDEQFF. DNA for the CDR3: TGTGCCAGCAGCCTCGGGACTCGGGCCAGGGATGAGCAGTTCTTC.

The V gene is TRBV12-5, the J gene TRBJ2-6; 9 bases align to TRBD1. The V gene's germline CDR1 is LGHNT and CDR2 FRNRAP. The CDR3 has 19 residues. CDR3 coding DNA: TGTGCCAGCACTCCGACCGGGACAGGGTCTTACTCTGGGGCCAACGTCCTGACTTTC. It encodes CASTPTGTGSYSGANVLTF. The complete variable domain, with remaining parts taken from reference TRBV12-5 and TRBJ2-6, reads DARVTQTPRHKVTEMGQEVTMRCQPILGHNTVFWYRQTMMQGLELLAYFRNRAPLDDSGMPKDRFSAEMPDATLATLKIQPSEPRDSAVYFCASTPTGTGSYSGANVLTFGAGSRLTVL.

This clone has only a few counts. This chain uses TRBV4-1 with TRBJ1-4; maybe TRBD1 (6 bases). Trimming left V 0 bases short and J 8 bases short, with 16 bases between. CDR3 length: 16 residues. CDR1 and CDR2 from the germline V gene are MGHRA and YSYEKL. The CDR3 region is CASSQDPGRGEEKLFF. As DNA, the CDR3 is TGCGCCAGCAGCCAAGATCCGGGCAGGGGAGAAGAAAAACTGTTTTTT.

The V gene is TRBV29-1, the J gene TRBJ1-2; D uncertain. Germline-derived CDR1 and CDR2 are SQVTM and ANQGSEA. V was shortened by 3 bases and J by 7 bases, with 12 bases between the two germline ends. The CDR3 covers 12 residues. CDR3 loop: CSVEGSSGGYTF. CDR3 coding DNA: TGCAGCGTTGAGGGGTCGTCAGGTGGCTACACCTTC.

The chain recombines TRBV5-1 with TRBJ2-5; a possible D gene is TRBD1 (6 bases). Germline V gives CDR1 SGHRS, CDR2 YFSETQ. V shed 4 bases and J shed 5 bases, with 15 bases lying between them. This CDR3 spans 14 amino acids. CDR3 in DNA: TGCGCCAGCAGCCTAGGACAGCCCGGGGAGACCCAGTACTTC. It encodes CASSLGQPGETQYF.

This clone was counted between two and nine times. The chain couples TRBV2 to TRBJ1-1, with D hard to call. Germline V gene sequence: CDR1 SNHLY, CDR2 FYNNEI. The CDR3 extends over 14 amino acids. The germline V and J ends were trimmed by 8 bases and 1 base, with 14 bases remaining between them. CDR3 amino acids: CASRLGRWNTEAFF. The CDR3 coding sequence is TGTGCCAGCCGCTTGGGCCGGTGGAACACTGAAGCTTTCTTT. The entire variable domain, with the rest obtained from reference TRBV2 and TRBJ1-1, is as follows: EPEVTQTPSHQVTQMGQEVILRCVPISNHLYFYWYRQILGQKVEFLVSFYNNEISEKSEIFDDQFSVERPDGSNFTLKIRSTKLEDSAMYFCASRLGRWNTEAFFGQGTRLTVV.

There are a few counts of this clone. The chain links TRBV9 to TRBJ2-3; D gene uncertain. Trimming stripped 0 bases from V and 1 base from J, with 6 bases between. The CDR3 runs 14 residues. The germline V gene has CDR1 SGDLS and CDR2 YYNGEE. CDR3 amino acids: CASSVDVGTDTQYF. The CDR3 DNA reads TGTGCCAGCAGCGTAGACGTGGGCACAGATACGCAGTATTTT.

The chain joins TRBV11-3 to TRBJ2-5, with D uncertain. Per germline, CDR1 SGHNT and CDR2 YENEEA. The V end lost 6 bases, the J end lost 5 bases, and 19 bases lay between the germline ends. The CDR3 totals 15 residues. The CDR3 here is CASSWNLGSGETQYF. The CDR3 DNA reads as TGTGCCAGCAGTTGGAATTTGGGCTCCGGGGAGACCCAGTACTTC.

The chain combines TRBV28 with TRBJ1-1; D is uncertain. The CDR3 runs 14 residues. The V gene's germline CDR1 is MDHEN and CDR2 SYDVKM. Trimming cost V 5 bases and J 5 bases, with 15 bases left between them. The CDR3 sequence is CASSPLREGTEAFF. The CDR3 DNA is TGTGCCAGCAGTCCCTTACGGGAGGGAACTGAAGCTTTCTTT.

The J gene is TRBJ2-1, the V gene TRBV5-1, with 10 bases matching TRBD2. The CDR3 runs 15 residues. Trimming removed 0 bases from V and 8 bases from J; junction bases left unmatched: 5. Per the germline V gene, CDR1 is SGHRS and CDR2 is YFSETQ. The CDR3 DNA follows: TGCGCCAGCAGCTTGGCACCTAGCGGGAGTGATGAGCAGTTCTTC. Its translation: CASSLAPSGSDEQFF.

This clone came up many times. V usage is TRBV7-5 and J usage is TRBJ1-1; the table's TRBD1 call for D was not verified on the DNA. TRBV7-5 is a recognized pseudogene. The length of the CDR3 is 15 residues. The CDR3 DNA reads as TGTGCCAGCAGCCGGACCCCAGGGGCCGGCACTGAAGCTTTCTTT. It translates to CASSRTPGAGTEAFF.

V and J are TRBV12-5 and TRBJ1-5, with unresolved D. The germline CDR1 and CDR2 sequences are LGHNT and FRNRAP. Trimming pared 3 bases from V and 5 bases from J, leaving 8 bases between. The CDR3 covers 13 residues. The CDR3 DNA reads as TGTGCTAGTGGTTTTAGGTGGGATCAGCCCCAGCATTTT. This translates into CASGFRWDQPQHF.

Only a few counts were recorded for this clone. The chain has TRBV6-8 and TRBJ2-1; TRBD2 matches 8 bases. This CDR3 is built from 14 residues. Germline V lookup: CDR1 MNHGY, CDR2 SAAAGT. V lost 2 bases and J lost 10; bases outside the gene matches: 7. CDR3 in DNA: TGTGCCAGCAGTTACGGCGGGAGGCTTAACGAGCAGTTCTTC. It encodes CASSYGGRLNEQFF.

This chain connects TRBV6-8 to TRBJ1-2; 10 nucleotides agree with TRBD1. In germline, CDR1 is MNHGY, CDR2 SAAAGT. The CDR3 contains 15 residues. Trimming at V came to 5 bases and at J to 5 bases, leaving 8 bases not matched to a gene. The CDR3 DNA is TGTGCCAGCAGTGGCCTGACAGGGGGCGGGTATGGCTACACCTTC. This sequence encodes CASSGLTGGGYGYTF.

V usage is TRBV30 and J usage is TRBJ1-1, with unresolved D. Germline V gene lookup returns CDR1 GTSNPN and CDR2 SVGIG (reference sequence). CDR3 length: 13 residues. V was shortened by 2 bases and J by 1 base, with 8 bases between the two germline ends. The CDR3, as DNA: TGTGCCTGGAGTTTGCGGAGGAACACTGAAGCTTTCTTT. Amino acid sequence: CAWSLRRNTEAFF.

This clone is classed as large (0.1 to 1%). The V and J genes are TRBV19 and TRBJ1-2, with unresolved D. Germline CDR1 and CDR2: LNHDA and SQIVND (reference sequence). V was cut by 3 bases and J by 8 bases, with 7 bases left in between. The CDR3 is 11 residues long. CDR3 DNA sequence: TGTGCCAGTAGTATGGAGGGCGGCTACACCTTC. As protein: CASSMEGGYTF.

With regard to this clone: One end of the junction does not line up with germline, which may come from a read error. The gene calls are TRBV6-8 and TRBJ2-7, with 7 bases matching TRBD2. CDR3 length: 17 residues. Germline loops: CDR1 MNHGY, CDR2 SAAAGT. The CDR3 nucleotides are TGTGCCATCAGTGCCAGCGGGATTCTTCAAAACTCCTACGAGCAGTACTTC. Protein product: CAISASGILQNSYEQYF.

This clone was detected once. This chain connects TRBV14 to TRBJ2-1; D unclear. Germline V gives CDR1 SGHDN, CDR2 FVKESK. Trimming took off 1 base at V and 11 bases at J, with 6 bases between the two ends. This CDR3 region has 11 residues. The CDR3 DNA follows: TGTGCCAGCAGCCAAGGAAGAAAGCAGTTCTTC. It specifies CASSQGRKQFF.

This clone is judged medium-sized (0.01 to 0.1%). The genes are TRBV9 and TRBJ2-7; 7 nucleotides match TRBD2. J gave up 4 bases and V 0 bases, and 7 bases lay outside the gene matches. Germline V gives CDR1 SGDLS, CDR2 YYNGEE. The CDR3 sequence is 15 residues long. CDR3 in DNA: TGTGCCAGCAGCGTAGGGGCGGGAGTCGGGTACGAGCAGTACTTC. It translates to CASSVGAGVGYEQYF.

The table lists this clone with a few counts. V and J are TRBV10-2 and TRBJ2-7, with 8 bases lining up with TRBD2. Per germline, CDR1 WSHSY and CDR2 SAAADI. V gave up 5 bases and J gave up 6 bases; unmatched junction bases: 9. The CDR3 consists of 14 residues. The CDR3 reads CASSQSGRGREQYF. The DNA of the CDR3 is TGCGCCAGCAGTCAAAGCGGGAGAGGACGCGAGCAGTACTTC.

This clone was detected only a few times. The chain uses TRBV9 and TRBJ2-7; 7 bases agree with TRBD2. This CDR3 spans 15 amino acids. CDR1 and CDR2 from the germline V gene are SGDLS and YYNGEE. V was clipped by 1 base and J by 3 bases; unmatched bases: 7. The CDR3 nucleotides read TGTGCCAGCAGCGTAAGCGCTAGCGGCTTCTACGAGCAGTACTTC. This translates into CASSVSASGFYEQYF.

This clone ranks as large. The chain recombines TRBV13 with TRBJ2-1; 8 bases are a match to TRBD2. Trimming cost V 1 base and J 10 bases; bases outside gene matches: 3. The CDR3 is made up of 13 amino acids. Germline V gives CDR1 PRHDT, CDR2 FYEKMQ (reference sequence). Here the CDR3 DNA reads TGTGCCAGCAGCTTAGCGGGAGGGCCCGAGCAGTTCTTC. Its translation is CASSLAGGPEQFF.